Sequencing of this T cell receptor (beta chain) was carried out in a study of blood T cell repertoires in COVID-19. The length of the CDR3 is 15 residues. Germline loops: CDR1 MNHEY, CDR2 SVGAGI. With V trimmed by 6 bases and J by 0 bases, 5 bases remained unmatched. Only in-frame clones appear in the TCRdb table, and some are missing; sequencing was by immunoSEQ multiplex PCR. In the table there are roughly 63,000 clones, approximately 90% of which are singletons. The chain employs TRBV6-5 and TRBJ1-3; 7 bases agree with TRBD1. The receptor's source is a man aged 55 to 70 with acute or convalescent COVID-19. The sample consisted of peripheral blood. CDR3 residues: CASSTDRHSGNTIYF. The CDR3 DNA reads TGTGCCAGCAGCACGGACAGGCACTCTGGAAACACCATATATTTT.